These 24 T cell receptor beta chains were sequenced from one sample in a study of T-cell memory formation after mild COVID-19. TCRdb analysed the 5' RACE reads with MiXCR anew, one entry per CDR3 protein. Of roughly 620,000 distinct CDR3 sequences in the sample, 15% to 20% are singletons; the top ten hold around 12%. The sample consisted of PBMCs or a T cell subset sorted from them (not recorded which). The origin of the receptors is an adult woman who had mild COVID-19 (a few samples of this study predate the infection). Cell type and time point are not known.

This clonotype was picked up a small number of times. The chain uses TRBV5-6 and TRBJ2-5; D call uncertain. CDR1 and CDR2 from the germline V gene are SGHDT and YYEEEE. Trimming took off 0 bases at V and 5 bases at J, with 8 bases between the two ends. The CDR3 consists of 13 residues. As DNA, the CDR3 is TGTGCCAGCAGCTTGGTTCGTCTTGAGACCCAGTACTTC. Its protein product is CASSLVRLETQYF.

The CDR3 DNA sequence: TGTGCCAGCAGCTTGGCGGACAGGGCTGGCTCCTACGAGCAGTACTTC. It encodes CASSLADRAGSYEQYF. The chain recombines TRBV11-3 with TRBJ2-7, with TRBD1 matching 8 bases. Germline V CDR1 and CDR2: SGHNT, YENEEA. V lost 3 bases and J lost 0; bases outside the gene matches: 7. The CDR3 runs to 16 residues.

The chain recombines TRBV12-3 or TRBV12-4 with TRBJ2-3; TRBD1 is a possible D gene (6 bases). The V gene lost 6 bases and the J gene lost 2 bases, with 15 bases spanning the gap. This CDR3 contains 15 residues. CDR3 region: CASSLSGANTDTQYF. The CDR3 nucleotides are TGTGCCAGCAGCCTATCAGGGGCCAACACAGATACGCAGTATTTT.

This clonotype was seen many times. The chain uses TRBV11-2 and TRBJ2-1; TRBD2 might be the D (6 bases). This CDR3 spans 19 amino acids. Between the trimmed V and J ends, which lost 4 bases and 0 bases, there was a span of 22 bases. Germline lookup yields CDR1 SGHAT and CDR2 FQNNGV. The CDR3, as DNA: TGTGCCAGCAGCTCAAAATCTCTACGGGACGGGAGCTCCTACAATGAGCAGTTCTTC. Translation: CASSSKSLRDGSSYNEQFF.

In this sample, this clonotype turned up many times. The rearrangement links TRBV7-2 to TRBJ2-1; no firm D call. CDR3 length: 12 amino acids. Looked up from germline, CDR1 is SGHTA and CDR2 is FQGNSA. Here the CDR3 DNA reads TGTGTGGTGGAGTCCGACTTCAATGAGCAGTTCTTC. Its protein product is CVVESDFNEQFF.

This clonotype was recorded many times. The chain joins TRBV12-3 or TRBV12-4 to TRBJ2-7; TRBD1 is a possible D gene (5 bases). The CDR3 length is 15 residues. V was cut by 5 bases and J by 1 base, with 15 bases left in between. CDR3 loop: CASSLRTSSSYEQYF. The CDR3 DNA reads as TGTGCCAGCAGTCTCCGGACAAGTTCGTCCTACGAGCAGTACTTC.

This clonotype was counted many times. V and J are TRBV12-3 or TRBV12-4 and TRBJ2-1; 12 bases map to TRBD2. The V gene end was trimmed by 6 bases and the J gene end by 8 bases; junction bases not matched to a gene: 8. The CDR3 is 15 amino acids. CDR3 sequence reads: CASRPLAGGFHEQFF. CDR3 nucleotide sequence: TGTGCCAGCAGGCCACTAGCGGGAGGTTTCCATGAGCAGTTCTTC.

The table lists this clonotype with a few counts. The genes are TRBV11-3 and TRBJ2-2; TRBD2 matches 9 bases. V shed 5 bases, J shed 5 bases, and the junction held 9 bases outside the gene matches. Germline V lookup: CDR1 SGHNT, CDR2 YENEEA. The CDR3 totals 16 residues. The CDR3 protein is CASSTRSGSETGELFF. The CDR3 DNA reads TGTGCCAGCAGCACTCGTAGCGGGAGTGAGACCGGGGAGCTGTTTTTT.

This clonotype showed up just a few times. The V gene is TRBV11-3, the J gene TRBJ2-7; 8 positions agree with TRBD1. The CDR3 runs 14 residues. Looked up from germline, CDR1 is SGHNT and CDR2 is YENEEA. With 3 bases clipped from V and 3 bases from J, the junction kept 4 bases outside the gene matches. The chain's CDR3 is CASSFVGQGYEQYF. The CDR3 DNA reads as TGTGCCAGCAGCTTCGTAGGACAGGGCTACGAGCAGTACTTC.

Only a few counts were recorded for this clonotype. The chain joins TRBV5-1 to TRBJ2-5; D gene ambiguous. Per germline, CDR1 SGHRS and CDR2 YFSETQ. The CDR3 consists of 16 residues. Trimming stripped 4 bases from V and 4 bases from J, with 20 bases between. CDR3 sequence (DNA): TGCGCCAGCAGCACCCGGGCCCCCAGTACAACAGAGACCCAGTACTTC. It specifies CASSTRAPSTTETQYF.

This chain links TRBV5-1 with TRBJ1-1; TRBD1 might be the D (5 bases). Trimming removed 3 bases at V and 1 base at J, with 10 bases between. Germline assignment: CDR1 SGHRS and CDR2 YFSETQ. The CDR3 is 14 amino acids. The CDR3 DNA sequence: TGCGCCAGCAGCTGGGGGAGGCGGAACACTGAAGCTTTCTTT. This translates into CASSWGRRNTEAFF.

This clonotype has just one count. The chain carries TRBV11-2 and TRBJ2-3; 9 bases are a match to TRBD1. The germline V gene encodes CDR1 SGHAT and CDR2 FQNNGV. Trimming removed 3 bases from V and 5 bases from J; junction bases left unmatched: 6. The CDR3 consists of 15 residues. The CDR3 loop reads CASSLWTGEGDTQYF. The CDR3 DNA reads TGTGCCAGCAGCTTGTGGACAGGGGAGGGAGATACGCAGTATTTT. The entire variable domain, with the rest obtained from reference TRBV11-2 and TRBJ2-3, is as follows: EAGVAQSPRYKIIEKRQSVAFWCNPISGHATLYWYQQILGQGPKLLIQFQNNGVVDDSQLPKDRFSAERLKGVDSTLKIQPAKLEDSAVYLCASSLWTGEGDTQYFGPGTRLTVL.

This clonotype turned up a few times. This chain joins TRBV25-1 and TRBJ2-5; perhaps TRBD1 as D (6 bases). V was shortened by 1 base and J by 1 base, with 10 bases between the two germline ends. This CDR3 region has 15 residues. From germline, CDR1 is MGHDK and CDR2 SYGVNS. The CDR3, as DNA: TGTGCCAGCAGTGAATTTATAGGGGGCCAAGAGACCCAGTACTTC. Translation: CASSEFIGGQETQYF.

This clonotype was counted only a few times. The chain joins TRBV6-5 to TRBJ1-1, with a weak D call TRBD1 (5 bases). Trimming took 6 bases from V and 3 from J, leaving 14 bases between them. Germline-derived CDR1 and CDR2 are MNHEY and SVGAGI. This CDR3 has 14 amino acids. The CDR3 sequence is CASSPRARDTEAFF. Written as DNA, the CDR3 is TGTGCCAGCAGCCCCCGGGCCAGGGACACTGAAGCTTTCTTT.

In DNA, the CDR3 is TGTGCCAGCAGCTTCAGACAGGGAAACTTGGGCGTTACTGAAGCTTTCTTT. Protein: CASSFRQGNLGVTEAFF. This sequence joins TRBV7-9 and TRBJ1-1, with TRBD1 identical over 7 bases. The V gene end was trimmed by 3 bases and the J gene end by 5 bases; junction bases not matched to a gene: 15. Germline loops: CDR1 SEHNR, CDR2 FQNEAQ (reference sequence). This CDR3 has 17 amino acids.

This clonotype has a handful of counts. This chain uses TRBV18 with TRBJ2-1; unclear D gene. Germline V lookup: CDR1 KGHSH, CDR2 LQKENI. This CDR3 is 15 amino acids long. The germline V and J ends were trimmed by 2 bases and 2 bases, with 10 bases remaining between them. CDR3 in DNA: TGTGCCAGCTCACCAGAGATCAGGACCTACAATGAGCAGTTCTTC. Encoded protein: CASSPEIRTYNEQFF.

V usage is TRBV18 and J usage is TRBJ2-3; 11 bases map to TRBD1. This CDR3 comprises 15 residues. Trimming took 5 bases from V and 4 from J; bases not matched to a gene: 5. Germline CDR1 reads KGHSH; CDR2 reads LQKENI. The CDR3 reads CASSGQGATSDTQYF. CDR3 coding DNA: TGTGCCAGCTCAGGACAGGGGGCGACTTCAGATACGCAGTATTTT.

This CDR3 is CATSDGTGYQETQYF. CDR3 bases: TGTGCCACCAGTGATGGGACAGGGTACCAAGAGACCCAGTACTTC. The chain is built from TRBV24-1 and TRBJ2-5; 9 bases line up with TRBD1. Trimming took 3 bases from V and 0 from J; bases not matched to a gene: 1. Germline CDR1 is KGHDR and CDR2 is SFDVKD. The CDR3 runs 15 residues.

The V gene is TRBV9, the J gene TRBJ1-4, with D unclear. Germline V gene sequence: CDR1 SGDLS, CDR2 YYNGEE. V lost 0 bases and J 4 bases, leaving 7 bases between the germline ends. The CDR3 loop spans 14 amino acids. The CDR3 region is CASSVAQYNEKLFF. CDR3 coding DNA: TGTGCCAGCAGCGTAGCTCAGTATAATGAAAAACTGTTTTTT.

The chain uses TRBV7-2 and TRBJ2-3, with D perhaps TRBD1 (5 bases). The CDR3 runs to 14 residues. Germline CDR1 SGHTA, CDR2 FQGNSA. V lost 5 bases and J 0 bases, leaving 9 bases between the germline ends. The CDR3 here is CASSQGPSTDTQYF. CDR3 coding DNA: TGTGCCAGCAGCCAGGGTCCTAGCACAGATACGCAGTATTTT. The whole variable domain, filled in from reference TRBV7-2 and TRBJ2-3, reads GAGVSQSPSNKVTEKGKDVELRCDPISGHTALYWYRQSLGQGLEFLIYFQGNSAPDKSGLPSDRFSAERTGGSVSTLTIQRTQQEDSAVYLCASSQGPSTDTQYFGPGTRLTVL.

In this sample, this clonotype turned up a few times. The gene calls are TRBV10-2 and TRBJ2-1, with 12 bases that match TRBD1. Germline V gene lookup returns CDR1 WSHSY and CDR2 SAAADI. After removal of 8 bases from V and 15 bases from J, the junction contained 11 bases not matched to a gene. The CDR3 runs to 13 residues. The chain's CDR3 is CASEEGQGAIGFF. In nucleotides, the CDR3 is TGCGCCAGCGAGGAGGGACAGGGGGCGATCGGGTTCTTC.

As to this clonotype: One base away lies a much larger clone, so this may be a sequencing read error. This rearrangement joins TRBV5-1 to TRBJ1-3; 9 nucleotides match TRBD1. The junction had 1 base not matched to a gene; V was cut back by 0 bases and J by 3 bases. The CDR3 is 15 residues long. The germline V gene has CDR1 SGHRS and CDR2 YFSETQ. The CDR3: CASSLDRGLGNTIYF. The CDR3 bases are TGCGCCAGCAGCTTGGACAGGGGGCTTGGAAACACCATATATTTT.

The chain is built from TRBV11-2 and TRBJ1-1, with D uncertain. V was trimmed by 5 bases and J by 6 bases, leaving 10 bases between them. The CDR3 runs 12 residues. Germline CDR1 SGHAT, CDR2 FQNNGV. This CDR3 is CASSLISAEAFF. The CDR3, as DNA: TGTGCCAGCAGCCTCATTTCCGCTGAAGCTTTCTTT.

The rearrangement links TRBV7-9 to TRBJ1-4; TRBD1 might be the D (6 bases). The germline V gene has CDR1 SEHNR and CDR2 FQNEAQ (reference sequence). The CDR3 loop spans 19 amino acids. Deletions cut 2 bases from V and 0 bases from J, with 19 bases between. The CDR3 coding sequence is TGTGCCAGCAGCTTATCCTCCTCCGGGGGCGTCACAACTAATGAAAAACTGTTTTTT. The encoded protein is CASSLSSSGGVTTNEKLFF.